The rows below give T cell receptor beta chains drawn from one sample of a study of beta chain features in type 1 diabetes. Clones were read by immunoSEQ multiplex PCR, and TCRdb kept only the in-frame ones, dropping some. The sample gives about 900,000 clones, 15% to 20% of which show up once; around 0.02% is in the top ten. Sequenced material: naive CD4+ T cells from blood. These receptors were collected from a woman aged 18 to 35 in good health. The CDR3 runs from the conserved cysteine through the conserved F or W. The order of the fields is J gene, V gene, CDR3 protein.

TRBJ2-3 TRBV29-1 CSVVRLQVGDTQYF
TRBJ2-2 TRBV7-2 CAAGSGGAPGELFF
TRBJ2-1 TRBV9 CASSPSMGYNEQFF
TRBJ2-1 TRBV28 CASSFWGRDRGPYNEQFF
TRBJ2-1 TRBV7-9 CASSLSGTGYNEQFF
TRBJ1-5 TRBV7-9 CASSLGMGQPQHF
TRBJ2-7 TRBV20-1 CSAPDRGEQYF
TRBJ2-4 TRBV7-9 CASSLLLPGHPGGIQYF
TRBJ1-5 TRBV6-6 CASTDQGVLNQPQHF
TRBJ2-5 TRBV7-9 CASSGRDRDRETQYF
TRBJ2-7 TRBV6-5 CASSYSHRDYEQYF
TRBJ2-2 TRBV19 CASSSIGPGQGANTGELFF
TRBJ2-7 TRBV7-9 CASGTMAVSYEQYF
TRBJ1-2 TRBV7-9 CASSPDRIGQGTTNYGYTF
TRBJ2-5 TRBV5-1 CASSTEETQYF
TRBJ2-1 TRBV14 CASSHRAGGRYNEQFF
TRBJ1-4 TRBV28 CASSLLTRGEKLFF
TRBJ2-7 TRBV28 CASSAAGTGSHEQYF
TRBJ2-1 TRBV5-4 CAGGAGLNEQFF
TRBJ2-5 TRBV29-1 CSTGQGEETQYF
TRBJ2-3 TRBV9 CASSPHPSLRDTQYF
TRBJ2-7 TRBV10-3 CAIEHSTSGYEQYF
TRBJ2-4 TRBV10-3 CAISESPSGTLAKNIQYF
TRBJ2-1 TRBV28 CASSPRTSWLRNEQFF
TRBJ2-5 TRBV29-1 CSGRQGTAPQETQYF
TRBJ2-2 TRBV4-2 CASSREDSGAWAHRELFF
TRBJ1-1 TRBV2 CASRDRSRNTEAFF
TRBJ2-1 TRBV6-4 CASSVLAGMNEQFF
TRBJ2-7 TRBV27 CASSPSSGRASYASEQYF
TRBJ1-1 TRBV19 CASSILRTAEAFF
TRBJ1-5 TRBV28 CATHRTSGNQPQHF
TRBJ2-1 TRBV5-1 CASSFGQGSYNEQFF
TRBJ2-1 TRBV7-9 CASSSDLLASEQFF
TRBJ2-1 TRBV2 CASRPTSGRSDEQFF
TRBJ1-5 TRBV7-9 CASSSDRSNQPQHF
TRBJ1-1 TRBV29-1 CSVSSSPGQGDGNTEAFF
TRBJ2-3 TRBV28 CASNSGSSTDTQYF
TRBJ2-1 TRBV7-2 CASRGSSYNEQFF
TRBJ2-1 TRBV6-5 CASSNRDYNEQFF
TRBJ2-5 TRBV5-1 CASSQASGPQETQYF
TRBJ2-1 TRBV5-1 CASSLAASRKGGEQFF
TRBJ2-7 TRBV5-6 CASSWWTEDEQYF
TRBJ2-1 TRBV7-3 CASSRPAGEQFF
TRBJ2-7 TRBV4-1 CASSQLGTSGLLPPYEQYF
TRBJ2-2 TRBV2 CASSSIYRGTGELFF